These T cell receptor beta chains were read from a single sample in a study of read filtering for tumor transcriptome and immune sequencing. TCRdb itself ran the reads through MiXCR, one entry per CDR3 protein. This repertoire shows over 45,000 distinct CDR3 sequences, 20% found once; its top ten account for more than 30%. The sequenced sample was a population of CD138-negative cells sorted from bone marrow. These receptors were obtained from a donor aged 40 or older with multiple myeloma. CDR3s include the opening cysteine and the closing phenylalanine or tryptophan. D genes are given only for firm matches. Size is omitted from some rows. Given values are once, few, many or a class for expanded clones.

TRBJ2-1 | TRBV5-1 | . | 16 | TRBD2 | TGCGCCAGCAGCTCCGGGACTAGCGGGAGGGGCAATGAGCAGTTCTTC | CASSSGTSGRGNEQFF
TRBJ2-1 | TRBV29-1 | many | 11 | . | TGCAGCGTAACGGGACTCGGCGAGCAGTTCTTC | CSVTGLGEQFF
TRBJ2-3 | TRBV20-1 | many | 12 | . | TGCAGTGCTCGTATACTAGCAGATACGCAGTATTTT | CSARILADTQYF
TRBJ1-2 | TRBV4-1 | many | 14 | TRBD1 | TGCGCCAGCGCCGGAACAGGGGGACCAGATGGCTACACCTTC | CASAGTGGPDGYTF
TRBJ2-5 | TRBV12-3/TRBV12-4 | many | 14 | TRBD1 | TGTGCCAGCAGTTCTTCCGGGACAGAAGAGACCCAGTACTTC | CASSSSGTEETQYF
TRBJ2-1 | TRBV19 | . | 15 | TRBD2 | TGCGCCAGTAGTCGACTAGCGGGGACCCTCAATGAGCAGCTCTTC | CASSRLAGTLNEQLF
TRBJ2-3 | TRBV6-1 | few | 14 | . | TGTGCCAGCAGTGAAAAAGGCAGGACAGATACGCAGTATTTT | CASSEKGRTDTQYF
TRBJ2-1 | TRBV6-1 | many | 14 | TRBD2 | TGTGCCAGCAAAGCGGGAGGGCCAGGGAATGAGCAGTTCTTC | CASKAGGPGNEQFF
TRBJ2-1 | TRBV6-5 | few | 17 | . | TGTGCCAGCAGTTACTCGAAGGGGGTAGGGACTTACAATGAGCAGTTCTTC | CASSYSKGVGTYNEQFF
TRBJ2-7 | TRBV7-9 | many | 14 | TRBD1 | TGTGCCAGCCGCGCCGGACAGGGCCCCTACGAGCAGTACTTC | CASRAGQGPYEQYF
TRBJ1-2 | TRBV19 | . | 14 | . | TGTGCCAGTAGTATGGGAGGAAGTCATGTTGGCTACACCTTC | CASSMGGSHVGYTF
TRBJ2-1 | TRBV5-1 | many | 14 | TRBD2 | TGCGCCAGCATTCCCGGGACTAGCGGGGATGAGCAGTTCTTC | CASIPGTSGDEQFF
TRBJ2-1 | TRBV11-2 | many | 14 | TRBD2 | TGTGCCAGCAGCTTAGCTGGGGGAGGGGATGAGCAGTTCTTC | CASSLAGGGDEQFF
TRBJ1-4 | TRBV10-3 | . | 13 | . | TGTGCCATCAGTGGGCAGTTTAATGAAAAACTGTTTTTT | CAISGQFNEKLFF
TRBJ2-3 | TRBV7-9 | few | 14 | . | TGTGCCAGCAGCTTAGAGGGGCTGGCAGATACGCAGTATTTT | CASSLEGLADTQYF
TRBJ2-7 | TRBV30 | many | 12 | TRBD1 | TGTGCCTGGTCCAGGGGGCACTACGAGCAGTACTTC | CAWSRGHYEQYF
TRBJ1-5 | TRBV4-1 | many | 14 | . | TGCGCCAGCAGCCAAGTACAGGATAATCAGCCCCAGCATTTT | CASSQVQDNQPQHF
TRBJ2-3 | TRBV5-1 | many | 15 | . | TGCGCCAGCCAATGGCGGGGCACTAGCACAGATACGCAGTATTTT | CASQWRGTSTDTQYF
TRBJ2-5 | TRBV20-1 | many | 15 | . | TGCAGTGCTCCAGGGGAGGGAAGAGGCGAAGAGACCCAGTACTTC | CSAPGEGRGEETQYF
TRBJ2-3 | TRBV15 | few | 17 | TRBD1 | TGTGCCACCAGCAGATCTCTTTGGGACAGGGGTTCAGATACGCAGTATTTT | CATSRSLWDRGSDTQYF
TRBJ2-1 | TRBV20-1 | many | 14 | . | TGCAGTGCTAGAGTTGGAAGGTGGGTTGGTGAGCAGTTCTTC | CSARVGRWVGEQFF
TRBJ2-1 | TRBV5-5 | many | 16 | TRBD1 | TGTGCCAGCAGCCCCCGGCCGGGACAGGGGGCCAATGAGCAGTTCTTC | CASSPRPGQGANEQFF
TRBJ2-3 | TRBV5-4 | . | 18 | TRBD2 | TGTGCCAGCAGCCCGAGACTAGCGGGAGGGCCCTTGGCAGATACGCAGTGTTTT | CASSPRLAGGPLADTQCF
TRBJ2-1 | TRBV20-1 | many | 16 | TRBD2 | TGCAGTGCAAACGGTGGGACTAGCGGGACCTACAATGAGCAGTTCTTC | CSANGGTSGTYNEQFF
TRBJ2-3 | TRBV12-3/TRBV12-4 | few | 16 | . | TGTGCCAGCACCGGTATCACGGGATATAGCACAGATACGCAGTATTTT | CASTGITGYSTDTQYF
TRBJ2-1 | TRBV3-1 | many | 15 | TRBD2 | TGTGCCAGCAGCTGGACTAGCGGCACCTACAATGAGCAGTTCTTC | CASSWTSGTYNEQFF
TRBJ2-1 | TRBV20-1 | . | 15 | . | TGCAGTGCTAGAGAGGACACTACCCCGGTCGGGGAGCAGTTCTTC | CSAREDTTPVGEQFF
TRBJ2-3 | TRBV12-3/TRBV12-4 | many | 14 | . | TGTGCCAGCAGTTTCCGGGAGAGGGGGGATACGCAGTATTTT | CASSFRERGDTQYF
TRBJ1-5 | TRBV12-3/TRBV12-4 | few | 15 | . | TGTGCCAGCAGTCCAGCCGACAGAGGCAATCAGCCCCAGCATTTT | CASSPADRGNQPQHF
TRBJ2-7 | TRBV11-2 | few | 13 | . | TGTGCCAGCAGTTTGGGGGAGCCTAACGAGCAGTACTTC | CASSLGEPNEQYF
TRBJ2-3 | TRBV2 | . | 11 | . | TGTGCCAGCAGTGCGGAAGATACGCAGTATTTT | CASSAEDTQYF
TRBJ2-1 | TRBV5-1 | many | 14 | TRBD2 | TGCGCCAGCAGCCCTCTGGCGGGAGGTCCTGAGCAGTTCTTC | CASSPLAGGPEQFF
TRBJ2-7 | TRBV7-2 | . | 14 | . | TGTGCCAGCAGCCGTTTGACCCGGTACAATGAGCAGTACTTC | CASSRLTRYNEQYF
TRBJ2-1 | TRBV20-1 | . | 16 | TRBD2 | TGCAGTGCTAGAGAGGAGGCTAGCGGGAGGGCCGCTGAGCAGTTCTTC | CSAREEASGRAAEQFF
TRBJ2-1 | TRBV9 | many | 15 | TRBD1 | TGTGCCAGCAGCGGGACAGGGGGCGCGGACAATGAGCAGTTCTTC | CASSGTGGADNEQFF
TRBJ2-2 | TRBV30 | many | 14 | TRBD2 | TGTGCCGCGGATAGCGGGAGTAACACCGGGGAGCTGTTTTTT | CAADSGSNTGELFF
TRBJ2-5 | TRBV12-3/TRBV12-4 | . | 14 | . | TGTGCCAGCAGTCTACAGGAGACGCAAGAGACCCAGTACTTC | CASSLQETQETQYF
TRBJ2-5 | TRBV11-2 | few | 13 | . | TGTGCCAGCAGCTTAGATACTCGGGAGACCCAGTACTTC | CASSLDTRETQYF
TRBJ1-1 | TRBV29-1 | . | 12 | . | TGCAGCGTTGATCGGCCGGACACTGAAGCTTTCTTT | CSVDRPDTEAFF
TRBJ2-2 | TRBV28 | many | 15 | TRBD2 | TGTGCCAGCAGTCCGGGGAGTAGCGGGACCGGGGAGCTGTTTTTT | CASSPGSSGTGELFF
TRBJ2-7 | TRBV5-5 | many | 14 | TRBD1 | TGTGCCAGCAGCCCCCGGGACAGGGGCTACGAGCAGTACTTC | CASSPRDRGYEQYF
TRBJ2-1 | TRBV4-1 | many | 15 | . | TGCGCCAGCAGCTTTCCGGGGCTTTCCTACAATGAGCAGTTCTTC | CASSFPGLSYNEQFF
TRBJ2-1 | TRBV18 | many | 16 | . | TGTGCCAGCTCACCAGAGCAGACAGTACTGGGGAATGAGCAGTTCTTC | CASSPEQTVLGNEQFF
TRBJ1-1 | TRBV6-5 | many | 15 | . | TGTGCCAGCAGGGAGGACAGTCCGAGGAACACTGAAGCTTTCTTT | CASREDSPRNTEAFF
TRBJ2-2 | TRBV27 | many | 13 | . | TGTGCCAGCAGTGCAGGGAACACCGGGGAGCTGTTTTTT | CASSAGNTGELFF
TRBJ2-2 | TRBV28 | many | 12 | TRBD1 | TGTGCCGCGCGGACAGGGTACGGGGAGCTGTTTTTT | CAARTGYGELFF
TRBJ2-1 | TRBV29-1 | many | 12 | TRBD2 | TGCAGCGTTGTGGGGGGGGTAGCGTCCCAGTTCTTC | CSVVGGVASQFF
TRBJ2-1 | TRBV2 | medium-sized | 15 | TRBD2 | TGTGCCAGCAGCAGACTAGCGGGACCCTACAATGAGCAGTTCTTC | CASSRLAGPYNEQFF
TRBJ1-1 | TRBV2 | . | 13 | . | TGTGCCAGCACTAGGACCACAAATACTGAAGCTTTCTTT | CASTRTTNTEAFF
TRBJ1-5 | TRBV28 | many | 13 | . | TGTGCCAGCAGTACCCAGGGGACCCCCCGCCAGCATTTT | CASSTQGTPRQHF
TRBJ2-2 | TRBV7-8 | many | 15 | TRBD1 | TGTGCCAGCAGCCCCACAGGGGGCAACACCGGGGAGCTGTTTTTT | CASSPTGGNTGELFF
TRBJ2-1 | TRBV27 | . | 15 | TRBD2 | TGTGCCAGCAGTTTTCTAGCGGCAGGCGGCAATGAGCATTTCTTC | CASSFLAAGGNEHFF
TRBJ1-5 | TRBV6-1 | many | 14 | TRBD1 | TGTGCCAGCAGTCCGGGACAGGGTTGGCAGCCCCAGCATTTT | CASSPGQGWQPQHF
TRBJ2-5 | TRBV28 | many | 17 | TRBD2 | TGTGCCAGCAGCCGGGAGGGACCCCACACAGGGTTGGAGACCCAGTACTTC | CASSREGPHTGLETQYF
TRBJ2-1 | TRBV18 | many | 12 | . | TGTGCCAGCTCACCAATCAACAATGAGCAGTTCTTC | CASSPINNEQFF
TRBJ1-6 | TRBV6-5 | many | 16 | TRBD1 | TGTGCCAGCAGTTCTCAGACAGGGATATATAATTCACCCCTCCACTTT | CASSSQTGIYNSPLHF